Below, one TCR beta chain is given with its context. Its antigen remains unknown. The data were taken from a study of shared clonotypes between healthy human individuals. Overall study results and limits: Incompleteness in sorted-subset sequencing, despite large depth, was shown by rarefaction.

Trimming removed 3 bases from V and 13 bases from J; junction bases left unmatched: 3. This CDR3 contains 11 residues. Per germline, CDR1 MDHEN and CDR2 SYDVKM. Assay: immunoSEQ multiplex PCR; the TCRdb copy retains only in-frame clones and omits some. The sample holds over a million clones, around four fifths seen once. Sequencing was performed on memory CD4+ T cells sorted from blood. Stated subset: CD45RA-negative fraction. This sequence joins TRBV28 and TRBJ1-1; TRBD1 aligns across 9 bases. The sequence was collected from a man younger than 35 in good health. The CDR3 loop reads CASSLTGGFFF. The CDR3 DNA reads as TGTGCCAGCAGTTTGACAGGGGGTTTTTTCTTT.